Sequencing of this TCR beta chain was carried out in a study of blood T cell repertoires in COVID-19. Study-level information: Sites in the United States, Italy and Spain provided acute and convalescent COVID-19 samples.

Per the germline V gene, CDR1 is KGHSH and CDR2 is LQKENI. The CDR3 sequence is 12 residues long. V was cut by 6 bases and J by 6 bases, with 6 bases left in between. Profiled with immunoSEQ multiplex PCR; TCRdb holds only in-frame clones, not every one. The sample includes about 94,000 clones, about 80% of them seen just once. This rearrangement joins TRBV18 to TRBJ1-6, with unresolved D. The receptor comes from a human donor in a cohort sampled during active COVID-19. Sequencing was performed on peripheral blood. CDR3 region: CASSRGNSPLHF. The CDR3 region has the DNA TGTGCCAGCTCCCGGGGTAATTCACCCCTCCACTTT.